Sequencing of this TCR beta chain was carried out in a study of shared clonotypes between healthy human individuals. Turning to the study itself: The cohort comprised a couple of women and a few men. Their ages spanned 18 to 49 years. The study used three CD4 naive, three CD4 memory, two CD8 naive and one CD8 memory plate per donor. General observations from the study: The represented genetic and exposure-history diversity was limited by the small number of donors. Naive subsets generally exceeded memory subsets in estimated richness.

Method: immunoSEQ multiplex PCR; TCRdb's copy keeps in-frame clones and lacks some. The table records approximately 2.5 million clones, around 94% of them present only once. The CDR3 is 13 residues long. The V and J ends lost 0 bases and 10 bases respectively, with 10 bases between them. The germline gives CDR1 GTSNPN, CDR2 SVGIG (reference sequence). About this clone: The antigen remains undetermined. Different DNA sequences within this sample yield the same CDR3.

Sequenced material: naive CD4+ T cells sorted from blood. Subset given: CD45RA+ positively selected. The receptor was derived from a man in his late teens or twenties in good health. The chain uses TRBV30 and TRBJ1-6; possibly TRBD1 for D (6 bases). The CDR3 sequence: CAWSVGGDSPLHF. CDR3 DNA sequence: TGTGCCTGGAGTGTAGGGGGGGACTCACCCCTCCACTTT.